The entry below gives a single TCR beta chain sequence along with its context. Its antigen is currently unknown. The donors were members of the validation cohort, which comprised under 150 subjects and was separate from the first cohort of fewer than 700 subjects. V was pared by 3 bases and J by 9 bases, with 4 bases of the junction left unmatched. The CDR3 runs to 15 residues. Germline V lookup: CDR1 SGHVS, CDR2 FNYEAQ. Sequencing used immunoSEQ multiplex PCR; TCRdb keeps in-frame clones, though not all of them. Among fewer than 350,000 clones listed, roughly 90% were seen once. The sample belongs to a study of cytomegalovirus exposure and HLA in healthy donors. About the research overall: The same platform as the 666 first-cohort repertoires was used for the 120 validation repertoires, a later analysis reported. Overall study findings and caveats: According to reports, the classifier identified cytomegalovirus status with high specificity and sensitivity. Most TCR sequences proved rare, with some public TCRs found in many donors.

The TCR was taken from a woman aged 18-29 years in good health and CMV-seronegative. Sequencing used PBMCs. The chain uses TRBV7-6 and TRBJ2-1, with 14 nucleotides matching TRBD2. The CDR3 bases are TGTGCCAGCAGCTTGGGGACTAGCGGGAGTGGTGAGCAGTTCTTC. Its translation is CASSLGTSGSGEQFF.